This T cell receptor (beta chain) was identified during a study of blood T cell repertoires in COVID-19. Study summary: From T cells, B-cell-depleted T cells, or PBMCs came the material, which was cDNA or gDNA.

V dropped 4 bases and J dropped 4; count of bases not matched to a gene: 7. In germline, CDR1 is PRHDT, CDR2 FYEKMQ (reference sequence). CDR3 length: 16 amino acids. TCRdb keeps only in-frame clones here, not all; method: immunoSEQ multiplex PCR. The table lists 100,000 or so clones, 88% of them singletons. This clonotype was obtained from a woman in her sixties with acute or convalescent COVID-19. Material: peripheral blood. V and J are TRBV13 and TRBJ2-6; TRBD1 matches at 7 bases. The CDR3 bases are TGTGCCAGCAGCTCCTGGACAGGCGACGGGGCCAACGTCCTGACTTTC. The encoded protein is CASSSWTGDGANVLTF.